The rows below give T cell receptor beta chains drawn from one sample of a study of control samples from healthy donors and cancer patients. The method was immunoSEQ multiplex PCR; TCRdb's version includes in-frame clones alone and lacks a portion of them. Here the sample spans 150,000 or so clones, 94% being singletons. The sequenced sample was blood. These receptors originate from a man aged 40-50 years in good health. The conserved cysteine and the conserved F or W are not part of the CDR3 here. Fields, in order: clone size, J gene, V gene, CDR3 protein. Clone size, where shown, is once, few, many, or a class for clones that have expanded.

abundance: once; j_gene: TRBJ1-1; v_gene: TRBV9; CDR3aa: ASSVTDRVNTEAF
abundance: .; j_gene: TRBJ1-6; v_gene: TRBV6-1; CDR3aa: ASSEKAPYNSPLH
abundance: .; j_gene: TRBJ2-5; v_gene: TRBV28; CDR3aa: ASSLYGKVQETQY
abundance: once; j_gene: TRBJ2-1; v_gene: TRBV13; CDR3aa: ASNSPGTRAYNEQF
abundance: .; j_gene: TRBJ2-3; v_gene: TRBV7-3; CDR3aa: ASSLTGGTDTQY
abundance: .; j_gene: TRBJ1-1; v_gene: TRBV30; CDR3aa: AWSLGDNTEAF
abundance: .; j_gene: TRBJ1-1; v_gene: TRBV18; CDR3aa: ASSPGQGANTEAF
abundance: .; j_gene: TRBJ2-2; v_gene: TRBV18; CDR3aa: ASSPGTGATGELF
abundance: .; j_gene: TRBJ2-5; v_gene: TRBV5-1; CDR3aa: ASSFNQETQY
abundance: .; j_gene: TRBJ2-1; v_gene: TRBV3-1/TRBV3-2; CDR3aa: ASSQGGRWYNEQF
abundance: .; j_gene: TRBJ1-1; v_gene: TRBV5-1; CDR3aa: ASSIGHLGLNTEAF
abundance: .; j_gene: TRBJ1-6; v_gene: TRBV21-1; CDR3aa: ASSTPAPGEVGSPLH
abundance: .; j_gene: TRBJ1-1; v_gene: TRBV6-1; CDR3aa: ASSEVSRAGTEAF
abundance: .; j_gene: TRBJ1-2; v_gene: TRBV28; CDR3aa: ASRPGLDNYGYT
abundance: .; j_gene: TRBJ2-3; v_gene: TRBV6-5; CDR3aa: ASRSVLAWDTQY
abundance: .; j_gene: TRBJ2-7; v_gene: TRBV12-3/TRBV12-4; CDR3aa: ASSFSGLYEQY
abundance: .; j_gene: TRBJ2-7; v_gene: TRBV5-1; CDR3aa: ASSFRAGYDEQY
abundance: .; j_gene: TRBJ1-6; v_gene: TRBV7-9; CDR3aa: ASSLTGYNSPLH
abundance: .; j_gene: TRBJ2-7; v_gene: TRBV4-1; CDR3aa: ASSQEKSLAGGYEQY
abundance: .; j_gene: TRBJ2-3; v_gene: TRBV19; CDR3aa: ASSIDRWDRGTIGRMDTQY
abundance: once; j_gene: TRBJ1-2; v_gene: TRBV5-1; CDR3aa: ASSATGNYGYT
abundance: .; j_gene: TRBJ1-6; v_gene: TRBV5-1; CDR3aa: ASSPGSYNSPLH
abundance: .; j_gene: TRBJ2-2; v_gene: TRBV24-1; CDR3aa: ATSAPTETGELF
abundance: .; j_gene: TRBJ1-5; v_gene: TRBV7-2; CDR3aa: ASSLVVGGGQPQH
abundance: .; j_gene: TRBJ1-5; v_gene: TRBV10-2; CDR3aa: ARKLPHRTNQPQH
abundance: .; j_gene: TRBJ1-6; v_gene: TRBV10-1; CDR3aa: ASSAAGGNSPLH
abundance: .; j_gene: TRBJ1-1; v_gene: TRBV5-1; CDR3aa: ASSLDGEDTEAF
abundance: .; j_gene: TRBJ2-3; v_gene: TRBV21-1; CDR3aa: ASSSGRAYKNVTQY
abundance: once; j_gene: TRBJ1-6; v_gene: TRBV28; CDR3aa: ASSAQGWNSPLH
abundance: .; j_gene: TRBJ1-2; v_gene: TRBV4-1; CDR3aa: ASSQGARGGYGYT
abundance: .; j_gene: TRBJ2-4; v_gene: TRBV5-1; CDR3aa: ASSLGLQSGRAKNIQY
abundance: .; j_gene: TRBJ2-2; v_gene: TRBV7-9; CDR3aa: ASSPIRGNLRGELF
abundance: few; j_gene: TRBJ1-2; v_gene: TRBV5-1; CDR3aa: ASSYDRYGYT
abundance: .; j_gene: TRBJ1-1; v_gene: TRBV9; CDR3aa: ASSVGARNTEAF
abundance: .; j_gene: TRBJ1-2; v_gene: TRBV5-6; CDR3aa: ASSLRMGYT
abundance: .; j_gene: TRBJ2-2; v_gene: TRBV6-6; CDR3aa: ASSRDRGSGELF
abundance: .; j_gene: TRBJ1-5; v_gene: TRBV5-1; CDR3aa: ASTLRGGSGEPQH
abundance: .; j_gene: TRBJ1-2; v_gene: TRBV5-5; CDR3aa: ASSPQPEVGYGYT
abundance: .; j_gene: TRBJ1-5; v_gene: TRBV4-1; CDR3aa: ASSQVLRTNQPQH
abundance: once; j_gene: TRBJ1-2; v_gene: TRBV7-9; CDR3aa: ASSLGTANYGYT
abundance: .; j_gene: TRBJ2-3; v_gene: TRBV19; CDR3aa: ASTDRGHQTDTQY
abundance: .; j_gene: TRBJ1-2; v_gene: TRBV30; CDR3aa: AYNLQGAVNYGYT
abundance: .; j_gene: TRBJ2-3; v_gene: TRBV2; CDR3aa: ASLRGGSGDSDTQY
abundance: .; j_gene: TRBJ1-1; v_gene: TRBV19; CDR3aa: ASSTWDKSTEAF
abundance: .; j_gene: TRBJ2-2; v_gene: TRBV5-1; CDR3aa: ASSLAGVKRTGELF